Listed below are T cell receptor beta chains from one sample, sequenced in a study of tumor-infiltrating lymphocytes in primary liver carcinoma. TCRdb reprocessed the multiplex PCR reads with MiXCR, giving one entry per CDR3 protein. The table includes some 320,000 distinct CDR3 sequences, over 55% detected once. The sample taken for sequencing was peripheral blood. Every receptor here comes from a man aged 35-49 years with primary liver carcinoma and hepatitis B virus infection. CDR3s include the opening cysteine and the closing phenylalanine or tryptophan. Each record gives: CDR3 DNA, CDR3 protein, D gene, V gene, J gene, clone size. D genes are given only for firm matches. For some rows the clone size is stated as once, few or many, or as a class when expanded; others skip it.

TGTGCTAGTGCCCTACCCGGGACTAGCGACAATGAGCAGTTCTTC	CASALPGTSDNEQFF	TRBD2	TRBV12-5	TRBJ2-1	NA
TGTGCCAGCAGCACCGACGGGACAGGGGATGAAAAACTGTTTTTT	CASSTDGTGDEKLFF	TRBD1	TRBV5-5	TRBJ1-4	many
TGTGCCAGCAGTTACCTAGCGGGAGGGAGCGAGCAGCACTTC	CASSYLAGGSEQHF	TRBD2	TRBV12-3/TRBV12-4	TRBJ2-7	NA
TGTGCCAGCAGCTTGGACAGGGGTGACGGGCAGTACTTC	CASSLDRGDGQYF	TRBD1	TRBV5-4	TRBJ2-7	NA
TGTGCCAGCAGTGAACTAGCGCGCGAGCAGTACTTC	CASSELAREQYF	NA	TRBV6-1	TRBJ2-7	few
TGCAGTGCTTCCAACGATTACTACGAGCAGTACTTC	CSASNDYYEQYF	NA	TRBV20-1	TRBJ2-7	NA
TGTGCCAGCAGCTTATTAGGGTCGCCGACCGGGGAGCTGTTTTTT	CASSLLGSPTGELFF	NA	TRBV11-2	TRBJ2-2	NA
TGTGCCAGCAGCTTCCCGCCGGCCATTAGCGGGAGAGCCTTGGATGAGCAGTTCTTC	CASSFPPAISGRALDEQFF	TRBD2	TRBV5-5	TRBJ2-1	NA
TGTGCCAGCGGCCCCGAGACAGGCTGTCAAGAGACCCAGTACTTC	CASGPETGCQETQYF	NA	TRBV4-2	TRBJ2-5	NA
TGTGCCAGCAGCAAAGGGGGGGCAAGCTCCTACGAGCAGTACTTC	CASSKGGASSYEQYF	NA	TRBV12-3/TRBV12-4	TRBJ2-7	many
TGTGCCAGCAGCTTAGCGAGGCTAGCCCTGGGAAAAAAAGAGACCCAGTACTTC	CASSLARLALGKKETQYF	NA	TRBV11-2	TRBJ2-5	once
TGTGCCAGCAGCTTCCGGCGGGGGGCCGGCGAGACCCAGTACTTC	CASSFRRGAGETQYF	TRBD2	TRBV11-2	TRBJ2-5	many
TGTGCCGGGGGGACAGGCCTGGGTGAGCAGTACTTC	CAGGTGLGEQYF	TRBD1	TRBV30	TRBJ2-7	NA
TGTGCCAGCAGCACGGGAGGAACTGGGGAGCTGTTTTTT	CASSTGGTGELFF	TRBD2	TRBV11-3	TRBJ2-2	NA
TGTGCCAGCAGGGCCAGCGAGACCTACAATGAGCAGTTCTTC	CASRASETYNEQFF	NA	TRBV6-5	TRBJ2-1	many
TGTGCCAGCAGTATAGGGACAGGGATTAACTATGGCTACACCTTC	CASSIGTGINYGYTF	TRBD1	TRBV6-5	TRBJ1-2	many